This TCR beta chain was obtained from a study of response to subunit inactivated influenza vaccine. The study's findings and limits: A suggestion made by the authors is that each seasonal influenza vaccination recruits few new T cells.

Of note for this clonotype: Its target is not known.

TCRdb redid the calling of the RT-PCR reads with MiXCR, one entry per CDR3 protein. The table lists 500,000 to 600,000 distinct CDR3 sequences, roughly 15% of them singletons. J lost 2 bases, V lost 4 bases, and 7 bases had no gene match. Germline-derived CDR1 and CDR2 are SGHVS and FNYEAQ. This CDR3 has 15 amino acids. This chain uses TRBV7-6 with TRBJ2-7; TRBD1 aligns across 8 bases. This TCR derives from a man aged 50 to 60 who received an inactivated influenza vaccine. The specimen was PBMCs from blood, collected 11 to 12 days after vaccination. CDR3 region: CASSYGQGYTYEQYF. CDR3 bases: TGTGCCAGCAGCTACGGACAGGGTTACACCTACGAGCAGTACTTC.